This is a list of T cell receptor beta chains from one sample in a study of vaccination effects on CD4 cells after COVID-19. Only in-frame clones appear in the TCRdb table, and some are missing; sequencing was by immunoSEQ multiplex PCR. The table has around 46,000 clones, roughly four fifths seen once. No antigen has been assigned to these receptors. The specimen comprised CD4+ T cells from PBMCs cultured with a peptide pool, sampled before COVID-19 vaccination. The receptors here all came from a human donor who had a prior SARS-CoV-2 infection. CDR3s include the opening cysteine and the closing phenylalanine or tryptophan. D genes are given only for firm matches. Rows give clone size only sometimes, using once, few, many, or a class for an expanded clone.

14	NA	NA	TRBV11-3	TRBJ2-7	CASNLEAGSYEQYF	TGTGCCAGCAATTTGGAGGCGGGCTCCTACGAGCAGTACTTC
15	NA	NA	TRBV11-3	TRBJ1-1	CASSLSSPLNTEAFF	TGTGCCAGCAGCTTATCGTCCCCGCTGAACACTGAAGCTTTCTTT
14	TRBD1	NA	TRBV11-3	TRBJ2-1	CASSPTGFYNEQFF	TGTGCCAGCAGCCCGACAGGGTTCTACAATGAGCAGTTCTTC
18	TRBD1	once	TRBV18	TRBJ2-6	CASSTRQGLVSGANVLTF	TGTGCCAGCTCAACTAGACAGGGGCTCGTTTCTGGGGCCAACGTCCTGACTTTC
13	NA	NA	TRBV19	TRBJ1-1	CASSIQMRTEAFF	TGTGCCAGTAGTATCCAGATGAGAACTGAAGCTTTCTTT
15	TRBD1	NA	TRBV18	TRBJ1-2	CASSPTYRGIAGYTF	TGTGCCAGCTCACCGACTTACAGGGGGATTGCTGGCTACACCTTC
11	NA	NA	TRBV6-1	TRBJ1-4	CASSDLGPIFF	TGTGCCAGCAGTGATCTGGGACCAATTTTTTTT
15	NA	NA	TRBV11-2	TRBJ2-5	CASSLGLGSGETQYF	TGTGCCAGCAGCTTGGGGCTGGGGTCAGGAGAGACCCAGTACTTC
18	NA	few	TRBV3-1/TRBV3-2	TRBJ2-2	CASSPPPRGPEDTGELFF	TGTGCCAGCAGCCCCCCCCCGCGAGGCCCGGAGGACACCGGGGAGCTGTTTTTT
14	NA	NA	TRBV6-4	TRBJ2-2	CASSVEGNTGELFF	TGTGCCAGCAGTGTGGAGGGAAACACCGGGGAGCTGTTTTTT
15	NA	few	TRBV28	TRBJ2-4	CASSLGLLAKNIQYF	TGTGCCAGCAGTTTAGGTCTTCTAGCCAAAAACATTCAGTACTTC
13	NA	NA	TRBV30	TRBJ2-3	CAWSALVADTQYF	TGTGCCTGGAGTGCCCTAGTGGCAGATACGCAGTATTTT
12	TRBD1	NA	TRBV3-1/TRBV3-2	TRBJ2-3	CASARTGDTQYF	TGTGCCAGCGCACGGACAGGGGATACGCAGTATTTT
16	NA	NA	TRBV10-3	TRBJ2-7	CAIRQPPGGVGTEQYF	TGTGCCATCAGGCAGCCCCCCGGGGGTGTGGGGACCGAGCAGTACTTC
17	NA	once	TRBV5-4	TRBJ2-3	CASSLRGGAPPTDTQYF	TGTGCCAGCAGCTTGCGTGGGGGCGCGCCCCCCACAGATACGCAGTATTTT
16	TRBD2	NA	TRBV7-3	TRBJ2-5	CASSREPSGRVETQYF	TGTGCCAGCAGCCGAGAGCCGAGCGGGAGGGTGGAGACCCAGTACTTC
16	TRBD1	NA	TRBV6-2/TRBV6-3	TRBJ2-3	CASSRRGQGAADTQYF	TGTGCCAGCAGTAGGAGAGGACAGGGGGCTGCAGATACGCAGTATTTT
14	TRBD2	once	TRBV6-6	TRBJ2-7	CASNQAGDRGEQYF	TGTGCCAGCAACCAAGCGGGAGACCGTGGGGAGCAGTACTTC
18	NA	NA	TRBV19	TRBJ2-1	CASSALIGGGERYNEQFF	TGTGCCAGTAGTGCTCTGATAGGAGGGGGGGAACGTTACAATGAGCAGTTCTTC
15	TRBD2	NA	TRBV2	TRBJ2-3	CASRMGSGGPHTQYF	TGTGCCAGCAGAATGGGGAGCGGGGGGCCGCATACGCAGTATTTT
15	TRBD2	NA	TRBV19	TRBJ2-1	CASSIRLAGHNEQFF	TGTGCCAGTAGTATCCGACTAGCGGGACACAATGAGCAGTTCTTC
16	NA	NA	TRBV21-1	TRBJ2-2	CASSTWTPANTGELFF	TGTGCCAGCAGCACCTGGACGCCGGCGAACACCGGGGAGCTGTTTTTT
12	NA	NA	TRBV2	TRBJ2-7	CASSEAGYGQYF	TGTGCCAGCAGTGAAGCGGGATACGGGCAGTACTTC
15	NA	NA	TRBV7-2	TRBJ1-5	CASSTQTGWNQPQHF	TGTGCCAGCAGCACGCAGACAGGATGGAATCAGCCCCAGCATTTT
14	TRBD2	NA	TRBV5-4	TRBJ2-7	CASSRSGNSYEQYF	TGTGCCAGCAGCCGTAGCGGGAACTCCTACGAGCAGTACTTC
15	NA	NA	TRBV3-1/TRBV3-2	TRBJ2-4	CASSLLAGAKNIQYF	TGTGCCAGCAGCTTACTGGCAGGGGCCAAAAACATTCAGTACTTC
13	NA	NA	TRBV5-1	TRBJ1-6	CASSLNSNSPLHF	TGCGCCAGCAGCTTGAACAGCAATTCACCCCTCCACTTT
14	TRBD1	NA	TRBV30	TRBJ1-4	CAWRETGGREKLFF	TGTGCCTGGAGAGAGACAGGGGGTCGTGAAAAACTGTTTTTT
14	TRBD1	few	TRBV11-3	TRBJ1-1	CASSPDRVNTEAFF	TGTGCCAGCAGCCCGGACAGGGTGAACACTGAAGCTTTCTTT
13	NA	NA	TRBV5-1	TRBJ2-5	CASSLPGGETQYF	TGCGCCAGCAGCCTGCCTGGAGGCGAGACCCAGTACTTC
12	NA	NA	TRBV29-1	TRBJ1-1	CSVDAGYTEAFF	TGCAGCGTTGACGCAGGGTACACTGAAGCTTTCTTT
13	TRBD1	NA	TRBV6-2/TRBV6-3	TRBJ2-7	CASSPGGPYEQYF	TGTGCCAGCAGCCCAGGGGGTCCCTACGAGCAGTACTTC
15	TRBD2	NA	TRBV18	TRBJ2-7	CASSPTTSAIYEQYF	TGTGCCAGCTCACCAACGACTAGCGCTATCTACGAGCAGTACTTC
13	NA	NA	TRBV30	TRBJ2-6	CAWATGGANVLTF	TGTGCCTGGGCCACTGGAGGGGCCAACGTCCTGACTTTC
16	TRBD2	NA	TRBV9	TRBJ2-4	CASNRGTSAGENIQYF	TGTGCCAGCAACCGAGGGACTAGCGCCGGAGAAAACATTCAGTACTTC
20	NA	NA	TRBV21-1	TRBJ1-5	CASSKVKIGTAIYSNQPQHF	TGTGCCAGCAGCAAGGTAAAAATAGGGACGGCGATTTATAGCAATCAGCCCCAGCATTTT
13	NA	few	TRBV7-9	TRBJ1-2	CASSRDGIYGYTF	TGTGCCAGCAGCCGGGACGGCATCTATGGCTACACCTTC
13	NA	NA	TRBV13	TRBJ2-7	CASRDSGSYEQYF	TGTGCCAGCAGGGATTCTGGGTCCTACGAGCAGTACTTC
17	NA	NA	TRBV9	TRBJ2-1	CASSVGASSSQWGEQFF	TGTGCCAGCAGCGTAGGAGCTAGTTCGAGTCAGTGGGGTGAGCAGTTCTTC
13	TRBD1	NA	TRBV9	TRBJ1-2	CASSTGGNYGYTF	TGTGCCAGCAGTACAGGGGGTAACTATGGCTACACCTTC
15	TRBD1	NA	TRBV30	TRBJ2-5	CAWSALGQGPVDQYF	TGTGCCTGGAGTGCCCTGGGACAGGGGCCGGTTGACCAGTACTTC
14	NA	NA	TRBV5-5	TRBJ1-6	CASSFANHNSPLHF	TGTGCCAGCAGCTTTGCGAATCATAATTCACCCCTCCACTTT
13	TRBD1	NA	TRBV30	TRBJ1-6	CAWSTGGNSPLHF	TGTGCCTGGAGTACAGGGGGAAATTCACCCCTCCACTTT
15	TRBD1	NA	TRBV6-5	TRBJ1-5	CASSPDRVGNQPQHF	TGTGCCAGCAGCCCCGACAGGGTTGGCAATCAGCCCCAGCATTTT
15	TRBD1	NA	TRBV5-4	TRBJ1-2	CASSLGQGRVYGYTF	TGTGCCAGCAGCTTGGGACAGGGTAGGGTCTATGGCTACACCTTC
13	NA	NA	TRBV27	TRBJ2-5	CASGTGRGETQYF	TGTGCCAGCGGCACAGGGAGGGGAGAGACCCAGTACTTC
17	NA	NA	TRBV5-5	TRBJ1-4	CASSRDLTEATNEKLFF	TGTGCCAGCAGCAGGGACCTTACGGAGGCAACTAATGAAAAACTGTTTTTT
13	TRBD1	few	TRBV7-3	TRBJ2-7	CASSLRQGHEQYF	TGTGCCAGCAGCTTAAGACAGGGCCACGAGCAGTACTTC
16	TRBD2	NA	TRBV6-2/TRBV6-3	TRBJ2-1	CASSQFWAGGYNEQFF	TGTGCCAGCAGTCAATTTTGGGCGGGAGGCTACAATGAGCAGTTCTTC
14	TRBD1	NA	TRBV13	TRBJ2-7	CASSTLGQGYEQYF	TGTGCCAGCAGCACCCTGGGACAGGGCTACGAGCAGTACTTC
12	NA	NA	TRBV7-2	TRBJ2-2	CASSLFPGELFF	TGTGCCAGCAGCTTATTCCCCGGGGAGCTGTTTTTT
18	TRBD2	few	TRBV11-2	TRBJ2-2	CASSFRGLSTGNTGELFF	TGTGCCAGCAGCTTTAGGGGACTAAGTACAGGGAACACCGGGGAGCTGTTTTTT
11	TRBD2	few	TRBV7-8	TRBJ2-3	CASSSGLMQYF	TGTGCCAGCAGCTCGGGACTAATGCAGTATTTT